This TCR beta chain originates from a study of T cell responses to AZD1222 COVID-19 vaccine. The study, taken as a whole, reports: Most donors were white British, females outnumbered males, and clonal diversity was possibly underestimated.

Clones were sequenced by immunoSEQ multiplex PCR, and TCRdb holds only the in-frame ones, with some missing. Of approximately 99,000 clones in the sample, about 86% were seen once. On this clone: The antigen remains undetermined.

The V end was cut by 5 bases, the J end by 7 bases, with 19 bases between. This CDR3 is built from 15 residues. Looked up from germline, CDR1 is KGHDR and CDR2 is SFDVKD. The source is an adult in good health. This chain joins TRBV24-1 and TRBJ1-1; no firm D call. Sequencing used peripheral blood, obtained on day 0 of AZD1222 vaccination. The CDR3 DNA reads as TGTGCCACCAGTGCCCCGGGGAGGGCCACCGGTGAAGCTTTCTTT. It translates to CATSAPGRATGEAFF.